The sequence of this T cell receptor beta chain was determined in a study of beta chain features in type 1 diabetes. Study-level findings and limits: VDJ junctions in type 1 diabetes patients carried more deletions and fewer insertions.

Germline V gene data show CDR1 as SGHVS and CDR2 as FQNEAQ. V shed 3 bases and J 4 bases; nucleotides not matched to a gene: 7. The CDR3 loop spans 16 amino acids. This clone was counted between two and nine times. Its antigen is unknown. Of the isolated RNA, all was reverse transcribed, and so the sequenced material was expressed TCRB transcripts. The study sequenced naive, central memory and regulatory T cell samples to an average of about 4 million reads. The protocol was immunoSEQ multiplex PCR, while the TCRdb copy is restricted to in-frame clones and leaves out a portion. The profile shows around 240,000 clones, 9% to 10% of them singletons.

This TCR was recovered from a woman aged 18-29 years in good health. The sequenced sample was naive CD4+ T cells from blood. The rearrangement joins TRBV7-8 to TRBJ2-1; 9 bases are shared with TRBD1. Here the CDR3 DNA reads TGTGCCAGCAGCTTGGGGCACAGGGGGCCTTACAATGAGCAGTTCTTC. Amino acid sequence: CASSLGHRGPYNEQFF.